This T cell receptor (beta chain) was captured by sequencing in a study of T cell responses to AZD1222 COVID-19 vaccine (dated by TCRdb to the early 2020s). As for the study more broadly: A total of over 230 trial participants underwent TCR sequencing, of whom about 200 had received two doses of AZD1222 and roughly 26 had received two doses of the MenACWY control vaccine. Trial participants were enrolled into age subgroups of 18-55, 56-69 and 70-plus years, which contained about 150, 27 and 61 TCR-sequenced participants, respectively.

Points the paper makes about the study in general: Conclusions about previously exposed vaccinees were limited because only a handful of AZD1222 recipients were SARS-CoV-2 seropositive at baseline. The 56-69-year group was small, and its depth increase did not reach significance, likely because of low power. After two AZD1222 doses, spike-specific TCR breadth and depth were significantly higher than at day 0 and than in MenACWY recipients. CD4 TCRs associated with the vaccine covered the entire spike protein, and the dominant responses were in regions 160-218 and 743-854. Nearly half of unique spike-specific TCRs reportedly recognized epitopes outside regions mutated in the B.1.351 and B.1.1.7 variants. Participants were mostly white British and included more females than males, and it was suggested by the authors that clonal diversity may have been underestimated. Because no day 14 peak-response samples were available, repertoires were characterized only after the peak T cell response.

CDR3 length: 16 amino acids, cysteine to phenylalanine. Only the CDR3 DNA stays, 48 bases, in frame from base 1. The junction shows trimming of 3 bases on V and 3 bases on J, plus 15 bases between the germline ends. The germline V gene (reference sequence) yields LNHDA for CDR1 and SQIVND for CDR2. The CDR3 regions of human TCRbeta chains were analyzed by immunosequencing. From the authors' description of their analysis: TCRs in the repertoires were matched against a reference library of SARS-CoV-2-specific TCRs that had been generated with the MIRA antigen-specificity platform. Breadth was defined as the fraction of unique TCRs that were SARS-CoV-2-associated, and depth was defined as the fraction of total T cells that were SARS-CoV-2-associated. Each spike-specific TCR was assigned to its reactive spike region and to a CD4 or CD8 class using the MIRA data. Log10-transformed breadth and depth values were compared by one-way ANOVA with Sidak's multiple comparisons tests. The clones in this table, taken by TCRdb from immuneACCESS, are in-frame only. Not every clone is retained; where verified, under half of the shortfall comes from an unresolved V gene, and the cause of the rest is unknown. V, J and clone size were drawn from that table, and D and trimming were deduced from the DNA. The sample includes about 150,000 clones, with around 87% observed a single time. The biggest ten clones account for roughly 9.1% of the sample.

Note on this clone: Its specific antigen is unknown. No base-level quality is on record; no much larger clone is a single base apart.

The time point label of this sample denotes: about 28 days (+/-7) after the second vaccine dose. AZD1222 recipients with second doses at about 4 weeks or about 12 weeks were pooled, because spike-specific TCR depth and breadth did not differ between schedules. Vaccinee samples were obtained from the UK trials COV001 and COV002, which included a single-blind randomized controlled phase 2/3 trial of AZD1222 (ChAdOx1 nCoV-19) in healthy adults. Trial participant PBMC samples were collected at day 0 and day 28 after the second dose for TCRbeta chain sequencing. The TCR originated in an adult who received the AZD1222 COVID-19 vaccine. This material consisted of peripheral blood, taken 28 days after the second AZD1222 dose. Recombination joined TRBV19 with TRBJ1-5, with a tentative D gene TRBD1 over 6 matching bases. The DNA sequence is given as TGTGCCAGTAGTATGGGGGGCGGCTTAGACAATCAGCCCCAGCATTTT. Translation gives CASSMGGGLDNQPQHF.